These 24 T cell receptor beta chains were all obtained from the same sample, sequenced in a study of T cells after yellow fever vaccination. MiXCR was run by TCRdb on the 5' RACE reads, yielding one entry per CDR3 protein. The repertoire includes 340,000 or so distinct CDR3 sequences, 12% of them detected once, and more than 3% sits in the top ten. The starting material was CD4+ T cells sorted from PBMCs, obtained 15 days after the yellow fever booster vaccination. The receptors stem from a man between 18 and 29 years old who received the YFV17D yellow fever vaccine.

This clonotype was counted a single time. Here the CDR3 reads CASRRQGMAGELFF. CDR3 nucleotides: TGTGCCAGCAGACGACAGGGTATGGCCGGGGAGCTGTTTTTT. The genes are TRBV7-2 and TRBJ2-2, with 7 positions matching TRBD1. Germline V gives CDR1 SGHTA, CDR2 FQGNSA. Trimming at V came to 6 bases and at J to 6 bases, leaving 7 bases not matched to a gene. The CDR3 sequence is 14 residues long.

This chain uses TRBV4-1 with TRBJ1-2; the D gene is possibly TRBD1 (5 bases). CDR3 length: 16 amino acids. The V end was cut by 4 bases, the J end by 8 bases, with 23 bases between. Germline lookup yields CDR1 MGHRA and CDR2 YSYEKL. Written as DNA, the CDR3 is TGCGCCAGCAGCCGCTTGGGGACCTCTGAAACTGCGGGCTACACCTTC. Protein product: CASSRLGTSETAGYTF.

V usage is TRBV5-5 and J usage is TRBJ1-1; TRBD1 matches 9 bases. The J segment lost 10 bases and the V segment lost 4 bases, leaving 8 bases of the junction unmatched. The CDR3 has 13 residues. Germline CDR1 and CDR2: SGHKS and YYEKEE (reference sequence). CDR3 coding DNA: TGTGCCAGCAGCGTACTGGGACAGGGAGCAGCTTTCTTT. This codes for CASSVLGQGAAFF.

This clonotype has more than one count but fewer than ten. This chain uses TRBV7-2 with TRBJ1-2, with a tentative D call TRBD1 (6 bases). The V gene's germline CDR1 is SGHTA and CDR2 FQGNSA. Trimming took 1 base from V and 8 from J, leaving 17 bases between them. The length of the CDR3 is 15 residues. CDR3 amino acids: CASSLGAGAARGYTF. The CDR3 region has the DNA TGTGCCAGCAGCTTAGGGGCAGGGGCTGCCCGAGGCTACACCTTC.

This clonotype was counted only a few times. V usage is TRBV7-2 and J usage is TRBJ1-2; maybe TRBD1 (5 bases). The CDR3 sequence is 13 residues long. V dropped 5 bases and J dropped 2 bases, with 9 bases sitting between them. Germline V gene data show CDR1 as SGHTA and CDR2 as FQGNSA. DNA of the CDR3: TGTGCCAGCAGCCGGGACCAGAACTATGGCTACACCTTC. It codes for CASSRDQNYGYTF. Variable domain in full (rest from reference TRBV7-2 and TRBJ1-2): GAGVSQSPSNKVTEKGKDVELRCDPISGHTALYWYRQSLGQGLEFLIYFQGNSAPDKSGLPSDRFSAERTGGSVSTLTIQRTQQEDSAVYLCASSRDQNYGYTFGSGTRLTVV.

V and J are TRBV2 and TRBJ2-6; tentatively, D is TRBD1 (6 bases). The CDR3 runs to 16 residues. The germline V gene has CDR1 SNHLY and CDR2 FYNNEI. V lost 1 base and J 1 base, leaving 8 bases between the germline ends. Written as DNA, the CDR3 is TGTGCCAGCAGTGAAGAAACAGGGTCTGGGGCCAACGTCCTGACTTTC. It specifies CASSEETGSGANVLTF.

This clonotype was seen ten or more times. The chain links TRBV28 to TRBJ2-1; 7 bases line up with TRBD2. The germline V gene has CDR1 MDHEN and CDR2 SYDVKM. V lost 4 bases and J lost 1; bases outside the gene matches: 1. The CDR3 has 14 amino acids. CDR3 nucleotides: TGTGCCAGCAGTTGGGGGGGATCCTACAATGAGCAGTTCTTC. It specifies CASSWGGSYNEQFF. The variable domain in full, completed from reference TRBV28 and TRBJ2-1, reads DVKVTQSSRYLVKRTGEKVFLECVQDMDHENMFWYRQDPGLGLRLIYFSYDVKMKEKGDIPEGYSVSREKKERFSLILESASTNQTSMYLCASSWGGSYNEQFFGPGTRLTVL.

The chain recombines TRBV6-4 with TRBJ1-1, with D perhaps matching TRBD1 (6 bases). The CDR3 length is 17 residues. The V end was cut by 8 bases, the J end by 0 bases, with 22 bases between. The V gene's germline CDR1 is MRHNA and CDR2 SNTAGT. The CDR3 DNA reads TGTGCCAGCGAGGGCCGAGCGAGACAGGTCATGAACACTGAAGCTTTCTTT. Translated: CASEGRARQVMNTEAFF.

This clonotype came up a few times. The CDR3 DNA reads TGTGCCAGCTCACCCGGGACAGGGTCCGAGCAGTACGTC. This sequence encodes CASSPGTGSEQYV. This rearrangement joins TRBV18 to TRBJ2-7, with 9 bases that match TRBD1. The length of the CDR3 is 13 residues. The ends lost 3 bases at V and 6 bases at J; junction bases unmatched: 3. The germline V gene encodes CDR1 KGHSH and CDR2 LQKENI.

This rearrangement joins TRBV20-1 to TRBJ2-2, with 7 bases that match TRBD2. CDR1 DFQATT and CDR2 SNEGSKA come from the germline V gene (reference sequence). Trimming cost V 1 base and J 4 bases; bases outside gene matches: 6. The CDR3 runs 15 residues. The CDR3 DNA reads as TGCAGTGCTAGAGTCTCTAGCGGCACCACCGGGGAGCTGTTTTTT. It encodes CSARVSSGTTGELFF.

This clonotype showed up just a few times. J is TRBJ1-2 and V is TRBV4-3; D not resolved. V was trimmed by 3 bases and J by 0 bases, leaving 11 bases between them. CDR3 size: 15 residues. Germline V gene data show CDR1 as LGHNA and CDR2 as YSLEER. DNA for the CDR3: TGCGCCAGCAGCCAGGCCTGGCAGGCTAACTATGGCTACACCTTC. Translating gives CASSQAWQANYGYTF.

The chain has TRBV6-6 and TRBJ1-2; D call uncertain. The CDR3 length is 16 residues. Deletions cut 1 base from V and 0 bases from J, with 12 bases between. In germline, CDR1 is MNHNY, CDR2 SVGAGI (reference sequence). CDR3 residues: CASSYFLAASNYGYTF. The CDR3 DNA reads TGTGCCAGCAGTTACTTCCTAGCGGCCTCTAACTATGGCTACACCTTC.

This clonotype appeared a few times. The chain couples TRBV10-3 to TRBJ1-1; D not resolved. This CDR3 comprises 17 residues. Trimming cost V 4 bases and J 0 bases, with 18 bases left between them. Germline CDR1 ENHRY, CDR2 SYGVKD. The CDR3 here is CAISVQPLGDMNTEAFF. CDR3 nucleotides: TGTGCCATCAGTGTTCAGCCACTTGGGGATATGAACACTGAAGCTTTCTTT.

This clonotype showed up just a few times. The rearrangement joins TRBV7-2 to TRBJ2-5; D is uncertain. The CDR3 has 13 residues. Germline CDR1 reads SGHTA; CDR2 reads FQGNSA. Trimming pared 5 bases from V and 3 bases from J, leaving 10 bases between. Here the CDR3 reads CASSLALKETQYF. The CDR3 region has the DNA TGTGCCAGCAGCCTCGCCCTTAAAGAGACCCAGTACTTC.

This clonotype was recorded many times. The chain is built from TRBV7-3 and TRBJ2-1; 8 bases match TRBD2. In germline, CDR1 is SGHTA, CDR2 FQGTGA. V dropped 5 bases and J dropped 6; count of bases not matched to a gene: 6. This CDR3 comprises 14 residues. The CDR3 bases are TGTGCCAGCAGCCTCACGGGGGGGCTCAATGAGCAGTTCTTC. Protein sequence: CASSLTGGLNEQFF.

The chain uses TRBV12-5 and TRBJ2-3, with 11 bases matching TRBD2. This CDR3 spans 21 amino acids. After removal of 3 bases from V and 4 bases from J, the junction contained 21 bases not matched to a gene. From germline, CDR1 is LGHNT and CDR2 FRNRAP. The CDR3 DNA reads as TGTGCTAGTGGTTTCCGCTCTGGACTAGCGGGCGGTCCCCGTAGGTCAGATACGCAGTATTTT. This translates into CASGFRSGLAGGPRRSDTQYF.

V usage is TRBV4-3 and J usage is TRBJ2-5; 9 bases fit TRBD1. CDR3 length: 16 residues. Trimming took 2 bases from V and 4 from J; bases not matched to a gene: 8. In germline, CDR1 is LGHNA, CDR2 YSLEER. CDR3: CASSQTGTGPPETQYF. CDR3 bases: TGCGCCAGCAGCCAAACCGGGACAGGGCCCCCAGAGACCCAGTACTTC.

This clonotype was picked up a small number of times. The chain joins TRBV7-9 to TRBJ2-3; 9 nucleotides line up with TRBD2. The V and J ends lost 11 bases and 4 bases, in that order; junction bases with no gene match: 10. The CDR3 loop spans 14 amino acids. Germline V lookup: CDR1 SEHNR, CDR2 FQNEAQ (reference sequence). The CDR3 nucleotides are TGTGCCGGTGGGGTTAGCGGGGGACCAGATACGCAGTATTTT. Translating gives CAGGVSGGPDTQYF.

This clonotype was detected many times. This rearrangement joins TRBV4-1 to TRBJ1-1; 7 nucleotides align to TRBD1. CDR3 size: 16 residues. After removal of 5 bases from V and 1 base from J, the junction contained 10 bases not matched to a gene. The germline gives CDR1 MGHRA, CDR2 YSYEKL. This CDR3 reads CASSSWRGQKNTEAFF. The CDR3 DNA follows: TGCGCCAGCAGCTCTTGGAGGGGACAGAAGAACACTGAAGCTTTCTTT.

This clonotype was counted at least ten times. V is TRBV18 and J is TRBJ2-7; 8 nucleotides line up with TRBD2. Trimming removed 2 bases from V and 0 bases from J; junction bases left unmatched: 0. The CDR3 has 14 residues. The germline gives CDR1 KGHSH, CDR2 LQKENI. In DNA, the CDR3 is TGTGCCAGCTCACCAGCGGGGGGCTCCTACGAGCAGTACGTC. Its translation is CASSPAGGSYEQYV.

This clonotype has at least ten counts. V usage is TRBV7-9 and J usage is TRBJ2-1; D is ambiguous. This CDR3 spans 13 amino acids. The germline V gene has CDR1 SEHNR and CDR2 FQNEAQ (reference sequence). Deletions cut 5 bases from V and 9 bases from J, with 14 bases between. DNA for the CDR3: TGTGCCAGCAGCCTACTCCACGATCGTGAGCAGTTCTTC. It yields the protein CASSLLHDREQFF. Based on the CDR3 plus reference TRBV7-9 and TRBJ2-1, the full variable domain is DTGVSQNPRHKITKRGQNVTFRCDPISEHNRLYWYRQTLGQGPEFLTYFQNEAQLEKSRLLSDRFSAERPKGSFSTLEIQRTEQGDSAMYLCASSLLHDREQFFGPGTRLTVL.

This clonotype was observed a handful of times. The rearrangement joins TRBV3-1 to TRBJ2-7, with D maybe TRBD1 (6 bases). With 1 base removed from V and 4 bases from J, the gap between germline ends came to 11 bases. CDR1 is LGHDT, CDR2 YNNKEL, per germline (reference sequence). The CDR3 length is 14 residues. The CDR3 region is CASSQGRGVYEQYF. CDR3 sequence (DNA): TGTGCCAGCAGCCAAGGCAGGGGAGTATACGAGCAGTACTTC.

There are a few counts of this clonotype. V is TRBV6-6 and J is TRBJ1-1, with unresolved D. V was shortened by 1 base and J by 0 bases, with 9 bases between the two germline ends. This CDR3 has 15 amino acids. The germline gives CDR1 MNHNY, CDR2 SVGAGI (reference sequence). DNA of the CDR3: TGTGCCAGCAGTTACTTTACCGGGGTGAACACTGAAGCTTTCTTT. Translating gives CASSYFTGVNTEAFF.

The chain uses TRBV27 and TRBJ1-5, with D possibly matching TRBD1 (5 bases). The CDR3 runs 14 residues. V was pared by 0 bases and J by 6 bases, with 9 bases between. The V gene's germline CDR1 is MNHEY and CDR2 SMNVEV (reference sequence). This CDR3 reads CASSLSRGGQPQHF. DNA for the CDR3: TGTGCCAGCAGTTTATCGCGGGGCGGTCAGCCCCAGCATTTT.